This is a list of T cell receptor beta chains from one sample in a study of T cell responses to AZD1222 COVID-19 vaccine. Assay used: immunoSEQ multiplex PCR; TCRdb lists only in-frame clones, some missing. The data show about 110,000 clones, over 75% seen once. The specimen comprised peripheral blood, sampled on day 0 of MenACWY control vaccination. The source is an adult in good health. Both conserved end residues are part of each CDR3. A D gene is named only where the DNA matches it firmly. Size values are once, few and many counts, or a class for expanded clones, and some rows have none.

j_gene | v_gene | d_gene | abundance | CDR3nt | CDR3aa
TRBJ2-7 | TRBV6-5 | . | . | TGTGCCAGCAGTTACGGCGTAAACTACGAGCAGTACTTC | CASSYGVNYEQYF
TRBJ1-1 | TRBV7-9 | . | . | TGTGCCAGCAGCTTACCGTCCACTGAAGCTTTCTTT | CASSLPSTEAFF
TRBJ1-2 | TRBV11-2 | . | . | TGTGCCAGCAGCCCCGAGGGGGATCCCGGAGCTAACTATGGCTACACCTTC | CASSPEGDPGANYGYTF
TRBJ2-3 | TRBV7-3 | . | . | TGTGCCAGCAGCTTAACAGGGGACCTCACAGATACGCAGTATTTT | CASSLTGDLTDTQYF
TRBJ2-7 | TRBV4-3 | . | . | TGCGCCAGCAGCCAAGATGACCGCTCACCCTACGAGCAGTACTTC | CASSQDDRSPYEQYF
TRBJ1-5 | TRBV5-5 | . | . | TGTGCCAGCAGCCCAACGGGATTGGGGGATGATCAGCCCCAGCATTTT | CASSPTGLGDDQPQHF
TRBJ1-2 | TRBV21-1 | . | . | TGTGCCAGCAGCAGGGGGAAGGGGGCAAACCCTAACTATGGCTACACCTTC | CASSRGKGANPNYGYTF
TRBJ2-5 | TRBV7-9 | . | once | TGTGCCAGCAGCTTTTGGAGTCAGGGGGAGACCCAGTACTTC | CASSFWSQGETQYF
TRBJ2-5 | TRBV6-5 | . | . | TGTGCCAGCAGACCGCTGGGGGAAGAGACCCAGTACTTC | CASRPLGEETQYF
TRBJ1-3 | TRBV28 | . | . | TGTGCCAGCAGCAGACAGGGAAACACCATATATTTT | CASSRQGNTIYF
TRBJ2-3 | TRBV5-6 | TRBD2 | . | TGTGCCAGCACCACCGGGACTAGTTTGATTGATACGCAGTATTTT | CASTTGTSLIDTQYF
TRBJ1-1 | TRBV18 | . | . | TGTGCCAGCTCACCACGGGGCCCTGAAGCTTTCTTT | CASSPRGPEAFF